A selection of T cell receptor beta chains follows, all from one sample in a study of CD8 T cells in ankylosing spondylitis. TCRdb ran MiXCR on the 5' RACE reads and lists one entry per CDR3 protein. This sample yields approximately 340,000 distinct CDR3 sequences, of which roughly 14% are seen a single time; approximately 1.1% belongs to the top ten. Sequenced sample: blood, either unsorted or a sorted T cell fraction (not recorded which). These receptors were taken from a male donor with ankylosing spondylitis or in good health (not recorded which). CDR3s include the opening cysteine and the closing phenylalanine or tryptophan. D genes are given only for firm matches. Rows may omit the clone size; those that give it use once, few, many or a size class.

j_gene	v_gene	abundance	d_gene	CDR3nt	CDR3aa
TRBJ2-7	TRBV29-1	NA	TRBD1	TGCAGCGCAACAGCCGGGACAGGGGGCTACGAGCAGTACTTC	CSATAGTGGYEQYF
TRBJ1-1	TRBV12-3/TRBV12-4	NA	NA	TGTGCCAGCGTCGTGCAGAACACTGAAGCTTTCTTT	CASVVQNTEAFF
TRBJ1-2	TRBV12-3/TRBV12-4	few	NA	TGTGCCAGCAGTAAACAGAGTTACTATGGCTACACCTTC	CASSKQSYYGYTF
TRBJ2-6	TRBV2	NA	NA	TGTGCCAGCAGTGCTACAGGTTCAACTGGGGCCAACGTCCTGACTTTC	CASSATGSTGANVLTF
TRBJ1-2	TRBV6-1	NA	NA	TGTGCCAGCAGTCCCGAAGGGGGTTTTGGCTACACCTTC	CASSPEGGFGYTF
TRBJ2-7	TRBV12-5	NA	TRBD1	TGTGCTAGTGGTTTGGCACAAGGGACAGGGACCTACGAGCAGTACTTC	CASGLAQGTGTYEQYF
TRBJ2-5	TRBV28	NA	NA	TGTGCCAGCAGTTGGGGGGGCAGGGATGAGACCCAGTACTTC	CASSWGGRDETQYF
TRBJ1-3	TRBV15	few	NA	TGTGCCACCAGCAGAGGTAGCGCCTTCTCTGGAAACACCATATATTTT	CATSRGSAFSGNTIYF
TRBJ2-5	TRBV3-1	few	TRBD2	TGTGCCAGCAGCCCTGGACTAGCGGGAGACCAAGAGACCCAGTACTTC	CASSPGLAGDQETQYF
TRBJ1-1	TRBV20-1	NA	NA	TGCAGTGCTAGACTCCGCGGGGGGAACACTGAAGCTTTCTTT	CSARLRGGNTEAFF
TRBJ2-3	TRBV7-2	few	TRBD2	TGTGCCAGCAGCCCGGGACTAGGGAGCACAGATACGCAGTATTTT	CASSPGLGSTDTQYF
TRBJ2-2	TRBV11-1	NA	TRBD1	TGTGCCAGCAGCTTAAGACAGGGAAGACCCACCGGGGAGCTGTTTTTT	CASSLRQGRPTGELFF
TRBJ2-1	TRBV4-1	NA	TRBD2	TGCGCCAGCAGCCAGCTGACAGGGAAAGGACTAGCGAGTTCCTACAATGAGCAGTTCTTC	CASSQLTGKGLASSYNEQFF
TRBJ2-1	TRBV10-2	few	NA	TGCGCCAGCAGCGGGGATTGGGGGGAGCAGTTCTTC	CASSGDWGEQFF
TRBJ1-2	TRBV25-1	few	NA	TGTGCCAGCAGTGAACACGCGGATTCTAACTATGGCTACACCTTC	CASSEHADSNYGYTF
TRBJ2-1	TRBV9	many	TRBD2	TGTGCCAGCAGCGCGACTAGCGGGATGGACAATGAGCAGTTCTTC	CASSATSGMDNEQFF
TRBJ1-6	TRBV12-3/TRBV12-4	few	TRBD1	TGTGCCAGCAGGGGACAGGGGGAGAAGAATTCACCCCTCCACTTT	CASRGQGEKNSPLHF
TRBJ2-7	TRBV4-2	NA	NA	TGTGCCAGCAGCCAACCTACCGGGACGACGGTGGACTACGAGCAGTACTTC	CASSQPTGTTVDYEQYF
TRBJ2-7	TRBV10-3	many	NA	TGTGCCATCAGTGAGTCGAATCCCTACGAGCAGTACTTC	CAISESNPYEQYF
TRBJ2-1	TRBV9	many	NA	TGTGCCAGCAGCGTAGAGCCCGCCGGAAATGAGCAGTTCTTC	CASSVEPAGNEQFF
TRBJ2-7	TRBV7-9	few	NA	TGTGCCAGCAGCTTAGAGGACGACTACAAATACTTC	CASSLEDDYKYF
TRBJ2-2	TRBV4-2	NA	TRBD1	TGTGCCAGCAGCCACCTCGCGGGACAGGGGGCTGGTACCGGGGAGCTGTTTTTT	CASSHLAGQGAGTGELFF
TRBJ1-1	TRBV12-3/TRBV12-4	NA	NA	TGTGCCAGCACCTTAAGAGACAGGAACACTGAAGCTTTCTTT	CASTLRDRNTEAFF
TRBJ2-1	TRBV12-3/TRBV12-4	few	NA	TGTGCCAGCAATCAGGGTAGGGGCACCTACAATGAGCAGTTCTTC	CASNQGRGTYNEQFF